This T cell receptor (beta chain) was documented in a study of OX40 agonist ivuxolimab in advanced cancers. Clones were sequenced by immunoSEQ multiplex PCR, and TCRdb holds only the in-frame ones, with some missing. Counted here are around 72,000 clones, roughly 80% occurring once; the ten biggest clones make up about 0.42%. Material: CD4+ or CD8+ T cells sorted from blood, obtained in a trial of the OX40 agonist ivuxolimab. The sequence derives from an adult with an advanced solid tumor such as melanoma, head and neck, liver or kidney cancer.

The CDR3 protein is CASSLRISSSYNEQFF. The CDR3 region has the DNA TGTGCCAGCAGCCTCAGGATATCGAGCTCCTACAATGAGCAGTTCTTC. The chain is built from TRBV11-2 and TRBJ2-1; D is ambiguous. The V gene lost 5 bases and the J gene lost 0 bases, with 14 bases spanning the gap. Germline CDR1 SGHAT, CDR2 FQNNGV. There are 16 residues in the CDR3.